The sequence of this TCR beta chain was determined in a study of control samples from healthy donors and cancer patients. The CDR3 consists of 14 residues. The V segment lost 4 bases and the J segment 4 bases; nucleotides outside the gene matches: 6. The germline V gene has CDR1 SGHDT and CDR2 YYEEEE. Here immunoSEQ multiplex PCR was the method, and the copy in TCRdb shows in-frame clones only, minus some. The sample carries more than 30,000 clones, less than 95% recorded once. J is TRBJ1-2 and V is TRBV5-6; 8 bases agree with TRBD1. The TCR was taken from a man in his fifties or sixties in good health. Material for sequencing was blood. CDR3 nucleotides: TGTGCCAGCAGCCCTTCGGGACAGGTCTATGGCTACACCTTC. This sequence encodes CASSPSGQVYGYTF.